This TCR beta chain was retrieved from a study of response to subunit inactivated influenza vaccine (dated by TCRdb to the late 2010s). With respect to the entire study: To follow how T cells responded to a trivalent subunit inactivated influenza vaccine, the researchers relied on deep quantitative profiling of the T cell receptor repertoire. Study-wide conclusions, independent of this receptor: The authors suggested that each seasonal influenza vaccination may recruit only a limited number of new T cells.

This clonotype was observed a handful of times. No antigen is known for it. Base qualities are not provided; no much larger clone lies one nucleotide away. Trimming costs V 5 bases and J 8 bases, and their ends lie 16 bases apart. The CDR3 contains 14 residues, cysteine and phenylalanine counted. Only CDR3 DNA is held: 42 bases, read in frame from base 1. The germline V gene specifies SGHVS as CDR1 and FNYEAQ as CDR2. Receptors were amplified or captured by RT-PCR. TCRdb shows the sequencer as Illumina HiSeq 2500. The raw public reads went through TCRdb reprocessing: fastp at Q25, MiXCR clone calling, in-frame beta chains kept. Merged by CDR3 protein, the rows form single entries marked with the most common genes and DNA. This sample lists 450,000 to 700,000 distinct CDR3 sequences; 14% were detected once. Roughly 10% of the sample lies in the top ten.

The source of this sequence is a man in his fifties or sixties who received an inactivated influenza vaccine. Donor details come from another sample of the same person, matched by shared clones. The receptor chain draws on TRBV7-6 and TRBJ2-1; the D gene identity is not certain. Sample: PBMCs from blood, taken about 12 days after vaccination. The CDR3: CASSRSGSLDEQFF. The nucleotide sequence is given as TGTGCCAGCAGCAGGTCCGGGTCCCTCGATGAGCAGTTCTTC.